This T cell receptor beta chain emerged from a study of blood T cell repertoires in COVID-19. Study-level information: T cells, B-cell-depleted T cells, or PBMCs supplied cDNA or gDNA.

The CDR3 consists of 13 residues. Trimming took 5 bases from V and 4 from J, leaving 12 bases between them. In germline, CDR1 is LNHDA, CDR2 SQIVND (reference sequence). Libraries were prepared by immunoSEQ multiplex PCR; TCRdb keeps only in-frame clonotypes and omits some of them. The sample has 350,000 to 500,000 clones, roughly 90% seen once. The rearrangement joins TRBV19 to TRBJ2-7; maybe TRBD1 (5 bases). Sequencing used peripheral blood. The sequence was collected from a man between 18 and 35 years old with COVID-19, enrolled during active disease. The CDR3 sequence: CASSAQGVYEQYF. For the CDR3, the DNA is TGTGCCAGTAGTGCACAAGGGGTTTACGAGCAGTACTTC.